This TCR beta chain appears in the sequencing data of a study of breast tumors, draining lymph nodes, adjacent tissues. Study-wide results and limits: Most tumor T cells seemingly derive from lymph node, then expand in tumor. Tumor and nontumor repertoires were significantly more similar in luminal-like than in basal-like breast cancer. That most tumor T cells come from lymph nodes remained unproven.

One entry per CDR3 protein results from TCRdb running MiXCR on the multiplex PCR reads. The data hold about 180,000 distinct CDR3 sequences, with more than 25% observed a single time. The lymph nodes were axillary draining lymph nodes from breast cancer patients. This clonotype was detected a few times. Antigen specificity is unknown. Trimming removed 2 bases from V and 0 bases from J; junction bases left unmatched: 1. CDR1 and CDR2 from the germline V gene are SGHRS and YFSETQ. The CDR3 contains 14 residues. This clonotype was sampled from a female donor with breast cancer. Some clones in this sample may be carry-over from other donors' samples. V usage is TRBV5-1 and J usage is TRBJ1-1, with 7 bases identical to TRBD1. Material: axillary lymph node tissue. CDR3 in DNA: TGCGCCAGCAGCTTCAGGGGGATGAACACTGAAGCTTTCTTT. It codes for CASSFRGMNTEAFF.